The present TCR beta chain was sequenced within a study of early T cells in non-severe SARS-CoV-2 infection. Study as a whole: Investigators sequenced bulk RNA drawn from unsorted whole blood, and chains remained unpaired.

The germline V gene has CDR1 LGHNA and CDR2 YSLEER. The V end was cut by 0 bases, the J end by 3 bases, with 9 bases between. The CDR3 spans 16 residues. Researchers tagged individual cDNA molecules with unique molecular identifiers. TCRdb ran MiXCR on the 5' RACE reads and lists one entry per CDR3 protein. The sample holds about 11,000 distinct CDR3 sequences, 4.8% seen once. This clonotype was counted at least ten times. Antigen unknown. Overall study results and limits: Private and CD4 specificities were missed by VDJdb matching, skewed to anti-spike CD8.

The material sequenced was whole blood. The origin of this receptor is an adult who was a healthcare worker with PCR-confirmed SARS-CoV-2 infection or an uninfected control (not recorded which). This chain connects TRBV4-3 to TRBJ2-6; tentatively, D is TRBD2 (5 bases). Here the CDR3 DNA reads TGCGCCAGCAGCCAAGAGAGCGGAGTTGGGGCCAACGTCCTGACTTTC. This sequence encodes CASSQESGVGANVLTF.